The clone carrying this T cell receptor (beta chain) was detected ten times or more. Its antigen is as yet unknown. The sample belongs to a study of T cell repertoires in cytomegalovirus infection. The study's findings and limits: HLA-C-restricted CMV clonotypes gave the most frequent clonotype in two of eight donors. Cumulative frequency of public TCR beta families picked out carriers of CMV plus the relevant HLA.

Germline CDR1 is MDHEN and CDR2 is SYDVKM. V lost 5 bases to trimming and J lost 0 bases, with 16 bases between them. The CDR3 covers 16 residues. TCRdb fed the reads into MiXCR, producing one record per CDR3 protein. The sample has about 260,000 distinct CDR3 sequences, roughly an eighth seen once. The clonotype comes from a human donor in good health (CMV status not recorded). Some clones in this sample may be carry-over from other donors' samples. Material for sequencing was PBMCs. V and J are TRBV28 and TRBJ1-1; TRBD1 might be the D (6 bases). CDR3 protein: CASSAINRVMNTEAFF. DNA for the CDR3: TGTGCCAGCAGTGCGATTAACAGGGTAATGAACACTGAAGCTTTCTTT.